This T cell receptor beta chain derives from a study of T cell clonality in common variable immunodeficiency. Sequencing used immunoSEQ multiplex PCR; TCRdb keeps in-frame clones, though not all of them. The sample contains 50,000 to 65,000 clones, none of them singletons. This clone was seen at least ten times. The read ends 3 residues before the CDR3 terminus; that terminus is restored from the germline J gene. The V gene end was trimmed by 2 bases and the J gene end by 2 bases; junction bases not matched to a gene: 5. Germline V gives CDR1 PRHDT, CDR2 FYEKMQ (reference sequence). The CDR3 is 15 residues long.

Sequencing was carried out using peripheral blood mononuclear cells. The clonotype comes from a person aged 18 to 75 in good health. The chain couples TRBV13 to TRBJ2-5, with TRBD2 identical over 7 bases. CDR3 amino acids: CASSLLSSGQETQYF. CDR3 bases read: TGTGCCAGCAGCTTATTGAGTAGCGGGCAAGAGACC.